The rows below give T cell receptor beta chains drawn from one sample of a study of chronic HIV infection and antiretroviral therapy. From the 5' RACE reads, TCRdb called clonotypes with MiXCR, one entry per CDR3 protein. The table records about 38,000 distinct CDR3 sequences, around 8.7% of them present only once. What was sequenced was peripheral blood. These receptors originate from an adult who had HIV and had not received antiretroviral therapy, or was an uninfected healthy control (not recorded which). The CDR3 runs from the conserved cysteine through the conserved F or W. Each record gives: V gene, J gene, D gene, clone size, CDR3 DNA, CDR3 protein. D genes are given only for firm matches. Size is omitted from some rows. Given values are once, few, many or a class for expanded clones.

>TRBV6-4|TRBJ2-3|TRBD2|many
TGTGCCAGCAGTGCCCTAGCGGGAGAGAGCACAGATACGCAGTATTTT
CASSALAGESTDTQYF
>TRBV28|TRBJ1-1|.|many
TGTGCCAGCAGTTCCCACCCCCGGGACTTAGCTTTCTTT
CASSSHPRDLAFF
>TRBV20-1|TRBJ1-3|TRBD1|.
TGCAGTGCGACAGGGCCGGGACAGGCTGGAAACACCATATATTTT
CSATGPGQAGNTIYF
>TRBV7-9|TRBJ2-7|.|many
TGTGCCAGCAGCTACCCCGGGACACCAGCCTACGAGCAGTACTTC
CASSYPGTPAYEQYF
>TRBV20-1|TRBJ1-2|.|many
TGCAGTGCTAGTCTTGAACGTGAGATCTATGGCTACACCTTC
CSASLEREIYGYTF
>TRBV9|TRBJ2-3|.|many
TGTGCCAGCAGCGTAGGGCCAACGGCAGATACGCAGTATTTT
CASSVGPTADTQYF
>TRBV27|TRBJ1-4|.|many
TGTGCCAGCAGTCCATTGCAAACTAATGAAAAACTGTTTTTT
CASSPLQTNEKLFF
>TRBV29-1|TRBJ2-1|TRBD2|.
TGCAGCGTTGGTAAGCGGGGCGAGCAGTTCTTC
CSVGKRGEQFF
>TRBV30|TRBJ2-2|TRBD1|many
TGTGCCTGGAGTGTGGCGACAGGGGATGCCGGGGAGCTGTTTTTT
CAWSVATGDAGELFF
>TRBV29-1|TRBJ2-3|.|many
TGCAGCGTAACCGGGACTACGCAGTATTTT
CSVTGTTQYF
>TRBV5-6|TRBJ2-7|.|.
TGTGCCAGCAGCTTGAAAGGAGTTAGGATAAAATACGAGCAGTACTTC
CASSLKGVRIKYEQYF
>TRBV28|TRBJ2-7|TRBD1|few
TGTGCCAGCAGCCCTAGACAGGGATTGAGCGCCTACGAGCAGTACTTC
CASSPRQGLSAYEQYF
>TRBV5-1|TRBJ1-3|.|many
TGCGCCAGCACTCCCAAAGGCACCTCTGGAAACACCATATATTTT
CASTPKGTSGNTIYF
>TRBV2|TRBJ1-6|.|.
TGTGCCAGCACAAACAGGGAGAATTCACCCCTCCACTTT
CASTNRENSPLHF
>TRBV20-1|TRBJ2-4|TRBD1|.
TGCAGTGCCAGTGGCCCTTTAGGGACAGGGGTTTCCTTC
CSASGPLGTGVSF
>TRBV7-2|TRBJ2-1|.|.
TGTGCCAGCAGCCCAGGGACTCGTTTAGACAATGAGCAGTTCTTC
CASSPGTRLDNEQFF
>TRBV5-5|TRBJ1-1|.|.
TGTGCCAGCAGCTTGGGCAGAACCAACACTGAAGCTTTCTTT
CASSLGRTNTEAFF
>TRBV20-1|TRBJ2-7|TRBD1|few
TGCAGTGCAGCAGACAGGGGTTACTCCTACGAGCAGTACTTC
CSAADRGYSYEQYF
>TRBV27|TRBJ1-1|TRBD1|.
TGTGCCAGCAGTGTTCGGGACAGGGTGAGAACTACTGAAGCTTTCTTT
CASSVRDRVRTTEAFF
>TRBV28|TRBJ1-5|.|medium-sized
TGTGCCAGCAGTTTGGGCAATCAGCCCCAGCATTTT
CASSLGNQPQHF
>TRBV29-1|TRBJ2-7|TRBD2|many
TGCAGCGTCGGGGGAGGGTCCCACGAGCAGTACTTC
CSVGGGSHEQYF
>TRBV2|TRBJ1-2|.|once
TGTGCCAGCTCTTCAGGGCGAAATGGCTACACCTTC
CASSSGRNGYTF
>TRBV15|TRBJ1-5|.|few
TGTGCCACCAGCAGAGAGGCCGGTTTGGGGCCCCAGCATTTT
CATSREAGLGPQHF